This paragraph reports one T cell receptor beta chain. Its antigen is unknown. No much larger clonotype is one base removed from it; base qualities were not supplied. Library preparation employed PCR. The reads were generated on an Illumina HiSeq 2500. TCRdb reworked the public reads: Q25 trimming with fastp, MiXCR clone assembly, productive beta chains retained. Rows are unified per CDR3 protein, each entry keeping the most common DNA and genes. For this sample the table gives a few thousand distinct CDR3 sequences, of which roughly an eighth were detected only once. The ten largest clones take up around a tenth of the sample. This sample is part of a study of CXCR3 chemokines and chemotherapy response in bladder cancer (dated by TCRdb to the early 2020s). With regard to the full study: The study examined whether intratumoral CXCR3 chemokine system activity predicted chemotherapy response in human bladder cancer.

The CDR3 numbers 13 residues from cysteine through phenylalanine. Of all the DNA, just the CDR3 is kept, 39 bases in frame from base 1. V gives up 2 bases and J gives up 4 bases, and the segment between their germline ends measures 9 bases. This material was collected from a patient whose treatment included neoadjuvant chemotherapy. The TCR sequence derives from a human donor with bladder cancer that responded to neoadjuvant chemotherapy. The chain employs TRBV12-3 or TRBV12-4 and TRBJ2-7, with the D gene uncertain. The nucleotide sequence reads as follows: TGTGCCAGCAGTTTATACGCTCTTTACGAGCAGTACTTC. The resulting protein is CASSLYALYEQYF.